A selection of T cell receptor beta chains follows, all from one sample in a study of T cells in Graves' hyperthyroidism and ophthalmopathy. MiXCR, run by TCRdb on the multiplex PCR reads, gives a single entry per CDR3 protein. Of 95,000 to 100,000 distinct CDR3 sequences listed, approximately 56% are singletons. What was sequenced was blood. The receptors were gathered from a woman between 40 and 50 years old with Graves' hyperthyroidism. The CDR3 runs from the conserved cysteine through the conserved F or W. D genes are given only for firm matches. A row's size may be missing; if present it is once, few, many or a size class.

TRBV12-3/TRBV12-4	TRBJ1-3	many	-	TGTGCCAGCAGTTTAGGGACAAGAAACACCATATATTTT	CASSLGTRNTIYF
TRBV5-1	TRBJ2-2	-	TRBD1	TGCGCCAGCAGCTTGGGCTTCAAGGGGGCAAAGACCGGGGAGCTGTTTTTT	CASSLGFKGAKTGELFF
TRBV6-1	TRBJ2-7	-	-	TGTGCCAGCAGGTCTACTAGTTATTCCTACGAGCAGTACTTC	CASRSTSYSYEQYF
TRBV7-9	TRBJ2-5	-	-	TGTGCCAGCAGCTTAGCGGGCTGGATGGGGACCCAGTACTTC	CASSLAGWMGTQYF
TRBV5-4	TRBJ2-5	-	TRBD2	TGTGCCAGCAGCACCGTTAGCGGGAGCAGGGAGACCCAGTACTTC	CASSTVSGSRETQYF
TRBV15	TRBJ2-7	-	TRBD2	TGTGCCACCAGCAGCCCGATCCGGACTAGCGGGAGCGAGCAGTACTTC	CATSSPIRTSGSEQYF
TRBV7-2	TRBJ2-2	-	-	TGTGCCTGGAGAGACTTTCCAACCCACCGGGAGCTGTTTTTT	CAWRDFPTHRELFF
TRBV13	TRBJ2-2	-	-	TGTGCCAGCAGGGCGACTGGAGGGAACACCGGGGAGCTGTTTTTT	CASRATGGNTGELFF
TRBV7-2	TRBJ2-7	-	-	TGTGCCAGCAGCTTAGGAGGGAGCCTTTACTACGAGCAGTACTTC	CASSLGGSLYYEQYF
TRBV5-1	TRBJ1-2	-	-	TGCGCCAGCAACCTCTACGGACTAGCGGGGCCTAACACCTTC	CASNLYGLAGPNTF
TRBV29-1	TRBJ2-7	-	-	TGCAGCTTTACACCCACCTACGAGCAGTACTTC	CSFTPTYEQYF
TRBV13	TRBJ1-3	many	-	TGTGCCAGCAGCTGGGACCGGAACTCTGGAAACACCATATATTTT	CASSWDRNSGNTIYF
TRBV20-1	TRBJ2-5	-	TRBD2	TGCAGTACGGGGGGGCGCGGGTTAGAGACCCAGTACTTC	CSTGGRGLETQYF
TRBV5-1	TRBJ1-5	-	-	TGCGCCAGCAGCTTGGGGGACGTACAAGAGACCCAGCATTTT	CASSLGDVQETQHF
TRBV12-3/TRBV12-4	TRBJ1-5	-	-	TGTGCCAGCACCCCTGGGGGCAATCAGCCCCAGCATTTT	CASTPGGNQPQHF
TRBV7-3	TRBJ1-5	-	-	TGTGCCAGCAGCTTAGCTGGTCAGGGGACTGAAGGCAATCAGCCCCAGCATTTT	CASSLAGQGTEGNQPQHF
TRBV20-1	TRBJ2-3	many	TRBD2	TGCAGTGCTAGTCGGGCGGGAGATCAAACAGATACGCAGTATTTT	CSASRAGDQTDTQYF
TRBV9	TRBJ1-5	-	-	TGTGCCAGCAGCGCGACGGCGAACGGCTATAAGCCCCAGCATTTT	CASSATANGYKPQHF
TRBV15	TRBJ1-6	-	-	TGTGCCACCAGCAGGAACAGGGAGGGGGGCTCACCCCTCCACTTT	CATSRNREGGSPLHF
TRBV29-1	TRBJ2-6	-	TRBD2	TGCAGCGTTGGAGCGGGAGGGTCCAACGTCCTGACTTTC	CSVGAGGSNVLTF
TRBV2	TRBJ1-4	large	TRBD1	TGTGCCAGCAGAGCCGGGACAGCGGACGAAAAACTGTTTTTT	CASRAGTADEKLFF
TRBV14	TRBJ2-6	few	-	TGTGCCAGCAGCCGGACGGCCTCTGGGGCCAACGTCCTGACTTTC	CASSRTASGANVLTF
TRBV7-2	TRBJ2-5	medium-sized	-	TGTGCCAGCAGCCAACTCGCTGAGACCCAGTACTTC	CASSQLAETQYF
TRBV15	TRBJ2-2	-	-	TGTGCCACCAGCAGCCAAGACGTCCTGCGGTACACCGGGGAGCTGTTTTTT	CATSSQDVLRYTGELFF
TRBV29-1	TRBJ1-5	-	TRBD1	TGCAGCGTAACCGGGACAGCGAATCAGCCCCAGCATTTT	CSVTGTANQPQHF
TRBV10-3	TRBJ2-3	-	-	-	CASSYVCGGRSTDTQYF
TRBV20-1	TRBJ2-6	-	-	TGCAGTGCTAGAGCCCTCTACCGGGAAAACACTGAAGCTTTC	CSARALYRENTEAF
TRBV5-1	TRBJ1-4	-	-	TGCGCCAGCAGCCGACTAGCGGGTGCTAATGAAAAACTGTTTTTT	CASSRLAGANEKLFF
TRBV6-5	TRBJ2-6	-	-	TGTGCCAGCAGTTACACAGGGACGGGGTCTGGGGCCAGCGTCCTGACCTTC	CASSYTGTGSGASVLTF
TRBV2	TRBJ1-2	-	TRBD1	TGTGCCAGCAGTTGCACAGGGGGCGATGGCTACACCTTC	CASSCTGGDGYTF
TRBV7-2	TRBJ2-7	-	TRBD2	TGTGCCAGCAGCATTAGCCCTAGCGGGAGTACCTACGAGCAGTACTTC	CASSISPSGSTYEQYF
TRBV6-1	TRBJ2-7	-	TRBD2	TGTGCCAGCAATCTAGCGGGAGGACCCTACGAGCAGTACTTC	CASNLAGGPYEQYF
TRBV20-1	TRBJ2-5	-	TRBD1	TGCAGAGTAGGGACAGGGGGCCTCCAAGAGACCCAGTACTTC	CRVGTGGLQETQYF
TRBV7-8	TRBJ1-1	many	-	TGTGCCAGCAGCTTAGGAGTCAGGGTGGACACTGAAGCTTTCTTT	CASSLGVRVDTEAFF
TRBV10-1	TRBJ1-5	once	TRBD1	TGCGCCAGCAGAAAACAGGGGGCTGAAGGCAATCAGCCCCAGCATTTT	CASRKQGAEGNQPQHF
TRBV6-2/TRBV6-3	TRBJ2-3	-	TRBD1	TGTGCCAGCTGGGACAGGGTAACAGATACGCAGTATTTT	CASWDRVTDTQYF
TRBV5-6	TRBJ1-2	many	-	TGTGCCAGCAGCTTGTACGGGGGGCTTGGCTACACCTTC	CASSLYGGLGYTF
TRBV10-3	TRBJ1-1	few	TRBD1	TGTGCCACGATACACCGGGACAGGGGCACTGAAGCTTTCTTT	CATIHRDRGTEAFF
TRBV7-2	TRBJ2-7	once	TRBD2	TGTGCCAGCATCGGGGGTAGCGGGAGACTCTACGAGCAGTACTTC	CASIGGSGRLYEQYF
TRBV10-3	TRBJ1-5	once	-	TGTGCCATCAGTGCCGGGGCAACAAATCAGCCCCAGCATTTT	CAISAGATNQPQHF
TRBV9	TRBJ2-6	-	-	TGTGCCAGCCACTCCGGTGGGGACAACGTCCTGACTTTC	CASHSGGDNVLTF
TRBV29-1	TRBJ2-7	many	TRBD2	TGCAGCGTTGCGTCTAGCGGGATCCACGAGCAGTACTTC	CSVASSGIHEQYF